The rows below give T cell receptor beta chains drawn from one sample of a study of beta chain features in type 1 diabetes. Sequenced by immunoSEQ multiplex PCR; TCRdb stores in-frame clones only, minus some. The table has around 360,000 clones, over 9.5% seen once. The sequenced sample consisted of naive CD4+ T cells from blood. The receptor set was obtained from a woman in her late teens or twenties with type 1 diabetes. CDR3s include the opening cysteine and the closing phenylalanine or tryptophan. Each record gives: D gene, V gene, J gene, clone size, CDR3 DNA, CDR3 protein. A D gene is named only where the DNA matches it firmly. Expanded clones get a size class; other rows say once, few or many, or leave the size out.

d_gene: TRBD1; v_gene: TRBV7-6; j_gene: TRBJ2-3; abundance: -; CDR3nt: TGTGCCAGCAGCGTACAGGGGTACGATCGCACAGATACGCAGTATTTT; CDR3aa: CASSVQGYDRTDTQYF
d_gene: -; v_gene: TRBV11-2; j_gene: TRBJ2-2; abundance: few; CDR3nt: TGTGCCAGCAGCTTTATCGGGGGTACCGGGGAGCTGTTTTTT; CDR3aa: CASSFIGGTGELFF
d_gene: TRBD2; v_gene: TRBV5-1; j_gene: TRBJ2-1; abundance: few; CDR3nt: TGCGCCAGCAGATCGCCTGGGCGGGAGGCCTACAATGAGCAGTTCTTC; CDR3aa: CASRSPGREAYNEQFF
d_gene: -; v_gene: TRBV18; j_gene: TRBJ2-2; abundance: -; CDR3nt: TGTGCCAGCTCGCTCCAGGGTTCGAACACCGGGGAGCTGTTTTTT; CDR3aa: CASSLQGSNTGELFF
d_gene: -; v_gene: TRBV18; j_gene: TRBJ1-1; abundance: few; CDR3nt: TGTGCCAGCTCGTCTCGGTACACTGAAGCTTTCTTT; CDR3aa: CASSSRYTEAFF
d_gene: -; v_gene: TRBV9; j_gene: TRBJ1-2; abundance: -; CDR3nt: TGTGCCAGCAGCGTAGGGGGGGGGAAGTACGGCTACACCTTC; CDR3aa: CASSVGGGKYGYTF
d_gene: TRBD1; v_gene: TRBV7-2; j_gene: TRBJ2-7; abundance: few; CDR3nt: TGTGCCAGCAGGCCTACCGGGACAGGGGTCGGTGAGCAGTACTTC; CDR3aa: CASRPTGTGVGEQYF
d_gene: -; v_gene: TRBV28; j_gene: TRBJ1-5; abundance: few; CDR3nt: TGTGCCAGCAGTTTTATTGAGGGCCAGCCCCAGCATTTT; CDR3aa: CASSFIEGQPQHF
d_gene: -; v_gene: TRBV28; j_gene: TRBJ1-3; abundance: -; CDR3nt: TGTGCCAGCAGAGAACAGCTCTCTGGAAACACCATATATTTT; CDR3aa: CASREQLSGNTIYF
d_gene: -; v_gene: TRBV14; j_gene: TRBJ2-7; abundance: -; CDR3nt: TGTGCCAGCAGCCAAGATCTGGGGGGCTACGAGCAGTACTTC; CDR3aa: CASSQDLGGYEQYF
d_gene: -; v_gene: TRBV11-2; j_gene: TRBJ1-5; abundance: few; CDR3nt: TGTGCCAGCAGTCCAGGGCTGGAAAGTCAGCCCCAGCATTTT; CDR3aa: CASSPGLESQPQHF
d_gene: TRBD2; v_gene: TRBV5-4; j_gene: TRBJ2-5; abundance: -; CDR3nt: TGTGCCACCGAAGGACTAGCGGGACACAAGGGGGGAGAGACCCAGTACTTC; CDR3aa: CATEGLAGHKGGETQYF
d_gene: TRBD1; v_gene: TRBV7-9; j_gene: TRBJ2-3; abundance: few; CDR3nt: TGTGCCAGCAGCTCCACCGGGACAGGTCGTAGGGGCACGCAGTATTTT; CDR3aa: CASSSTGTGRRGTQYF
d_gene: TRBD1; v_gene: TRBV7-9; j_gene: TRBJ1-5; abundance: -; CDR3nt: TGTGCCAGCAGCCGACAGGGGGACAATCAGCCCCAGCATTTT; CDR3aa: CASSRQGDNQPQHF
d_gene: -; v_gene: TRBV2; j_gene: TRBJ2-1; abundance: few; CDR3nt: TGTGCCAGCAGCCCCGGGGGTCATAGCTCCTACAATGAGCAGTTCTTC; CDR3aa: CASSPGGHSSYNEQFF
d_gene: -; v_gene: TRBV23-1; j_gene: TRBJ1-5; abundance: -; CDR3nt: TGCGCCAGCTACCCAGGGGCCAATCAGCCCCAGCATTTT; CDR3aa: CASYPGANQPQHF
d_gene: -; v_gene: TRBV19; j_gene: TRBJ2-1; abundance: few; CDR3nt: TGTGCCAGCACCGTAGCCAATGAGCAGTTCTTC; CDR3aa: CASTVANEQFF
d_gene: -; v_gene: TRBV9; j_gene: TRBJ1-2; abundance: -; CDR3nt: TGTGCCAGCAGCAAACAGGGAAACTATGGCTACACCTTC; CDR3aa: CASSKQGNYGYTF
d_gene: -; v_gene: TRBV5-4; j_gene: TRBJ1-3; abundance: -; CDR3nt: TGCGCCAGCAGTCCAGGGAACACCATATATTTT; CDR3aa: CASSPGNTIYF
d_gene: -; v_gene: TRBV2; j_gene: TRBJ1-2; abundance: -; CDR3nt: TGTGCCAGCACCCGGGATCTCCGCTACACCTTC; CDR3aa: CASTRDLRYTF
d_gene: -; v_gene: TRBV30; j_gene: TRBJ2-3; abundance: -; CDR3nt: TGTGCCTGGAGACGTCCCGGTACAGATACGCAGTATTTT; CDR3aa: CAWRRPGTDTQYF
d_gene: -; v_gene: TRBV6-5; j_gene: TRBJ2-3; abundance: few; CDR3nt: TGTGCCAGCAGTTATCTTAGCTCAGGGGATACGCAGTATTTT; CDR3aa: CASSYLSSGDTQYF
d_gene: -; v_gene: TRBV7-7; j_gene: TRBJ2-1; abundance: -; CDR3nt: TGTGCTAGCAGCTTGACTAGTTACTACAATGAGCAGTTCTTC; CDR3aa: CASSLTSYYNEQFF
d_gene: TRBD1; v_gene: TRBV9; j_gene: TRBJ1-5; abundance: few; CDR3nt: TGTGCCAGCAGTACAGGGGATGGACAGCCCCAGCATTTT; CDR3aa: CASSTGDGQPQHF
d_gene: TRBD2; v_gene: TRBV5-4; j_gene: TRBJ2-7; abundance: -; CDR3nt: TGTGCCAGCACCATGGGACTAGCGGGCTCCTACGAGCAGTACTTC; CDR3aa: CASTMGLAGSYEQYF
d_gene: -; v_gene: TRBV9; j_gene: TRBJ2-3; abundance: few; CDR3nt: TGTGCCAGCAGCGTAGGCGGGGGCGCGACAGATACGCAGTATTTT; CDR3aa: CASSVGGGATDTQYF
d_gene: TRBD1; v_gene: TRBV15; j_gene: TRBJ1-6; abundance: -; CDR3nt: TGTGCCACCAGCAGAGTCGTCGTCCGGGACAGGGCGAATTCACCCCTCCACTTT; CDR3aa: CATSRVVVRDRANSPLHF
d_gene: -; v_gene: TRBV16; j_gene: TRBJ1-1; abundance: -; CDR3nt: TGTGCCAGCAGTCTGAATCAGGGGCTACGAAACACTGAAGCTTTCTTT; CDR3aa: CASSLNQGLRNTEAFF
d_gene: -; v_gene: TRBV2; j_gene: TRBJ1-1; abundance: few; CDR3nt: TGTGCCAGCAGTGGGTTGGGCAACACTGAAGCTTTCTTT; CDR3aa: CASSGLGNTEAFF
d_gene: -; v_gene: TRBV5-6; j_gene: TRBJ1-3; abundance: -; CDR3nt: TGTGCCAGCAGCATCGGGATCTCCTCTGGAAACACCATATATTTT; CDR3aa: CASSIGISSGNTIYF
d_gene: -; v_gene: TRBV29-1; j_gene: TRBJ2-1; abundance: -; CDR3nt: TGCAGCGTCGACCGGGACAACAGGTGGAATGAGCAGTTCTTC; CDR3aa: CSVDRDNRWNEQFF
d_gene: -; v_gene: TRBV7-2; j_gene: TRBJ1-6; abundance: -; CDR3nt: TGTGCCAGCAGCTTAGACAGGAATTCACCCCTCCACTTT; CDR3aa: CASSLDRNSPLHF
d_gene: -; v_gene: TRBV28; j_gene: TRBJ1-2; abundance: -; CDR3nt: TGTGCCAGCAGTACTGGTCTGAAGGGCTACACCTTC; CDR3aa: CASSTGLKGYTF
d_gene: -; v_gene: TRBV29-1; j_gene: TRBJ1-1; abundance: -; CDR3nt: TGCAGCGTAGCAGGTGGGTACACTGAAGCTTTCTTT; CDR3aa: CSVAGGYTEAFF
d_gene: TRBD2; v_gene: TRBV6-5; j_gene: TRBJ2-1; abundance: -; CDR3nt: TGTGCCAGCAGTGAGCTAGCGGGAGTACAGTTCTTC; CDR3aa: CASSELAGVQFF
d_gene: -; v_gene: TRBV7-8; j_gene: TRBJ2-7; abundance: -; CDR3nt: TGTGCCAGCAGCTTAGTCGGGGTTGGGTCCTACGAGCAGTACTTC; CDR3aa: CASSLVGVGSYEQYF
d_gene: TRBD1; v_gene: TRBV6-6; j_gene: TRBJ1-5; abundance: few; CDR3nt: TGTGCCAGCAGTTACAGGGGGCACAGTCAGCCCCAGCATTTT; CDR3aa: CASSYRGHSQPQHF
d_gene: TRBD2; v_gene: TRBV7-2; j_gene: TRBJ2-3; abundance: -; CDR3nt: TGTGCCAGCAGGTACCCGGGACTAGAATCAGATACGCAGTATTTT; CDR3aa: CASRYPGLESDTQYF
d_gene: -; v_gene: TRBV7-2; j_gene: TRBJ2-7; abundance: few; CDR3nt: TGTGCCAGCAGTCCCATGGGGGGAACCTACGAGCAGTACTTC; CDR3aa: CASSPMGGTYEQYF
d_gene: -; v_gene: TRBV5-1; j_gene: TRBJ2-1; abundance: -; CDR3nt: TGCGCCAGCAGCTTGGGGAGCCCGTACAATGAGCAGTTCTTC; CDR3aa: CASSLGSPYNEQFF